The 2 T cell receptor beta chains given below trace back to one sample, sequenced in a study of technical replicates of blood from a handful of donors. Produced via immunoSEQ multiplex PCR; TCRdb's table is partial and in-frame only. The data contain 45,000 to 50,000 clones, 80% to 95% of them singletons. The sequencing sample was made of PBMCs. The receptors were sampled from a human donor in good health. Some clones in this sample may be carry-over from other donors' samples.

The chain recombines TRBV29-1 with TRBJ2-5; D might be TRBD1 (6 bases). Deletions cut 0 bases from V and 14 bases from J, with 16 bases between. Germline-derived CDR1 and CDR2 are SQVTM and ANQGSEA. The CDR3 extends over 12 amino acids. The CDR3 DNA sequence: TGCAGCGTTGAAGACCCAGGGGTGGGGAACTACTTC. It codes for CSVEDPGVGNYF.

This clone was seen a single time. The rearrangement links TRBV7-9 to TRBJ2-5; possible D gene TRBD2, 6 bases. The germline V gene has CDR1 SEHNR and CDR2 FQNEAQ (reference sequence). The CDR3 is 12 residues long. The V end lost 8 bases, the J end lost 9 bases, and 16 bases lay between the germline ends. CDR3 region: CASEVREGAQYF. The CDR3 region has the DNA TGTGCCAGCGAGGTGCGGGAAGGTGCCCAGTACTTC.